This passage covers 28 T cell receptor beta chains from one sample sequenced in a study of blood T cells in healthy people across ages. PCR was performed a second time for about 6 to 12 cycles using a sample-barcoded 5' primer and a J-beta primer mix. One entry per CDR3 protein, called by TCRdb with MiXCR from the 5' RACE reads. Of about 1.4 million distinct CDR3 sequences listed, 45% to 70% are singletons. The sample consisted of blood. The receptor source for this set is a man aged 18 to 29 in good health.

The chain recombines TRBV20-1 with TRBJ2-1; D is uncertain. Trimming left V 3 bases short and J 3 bases short, with 12 bases between. The germline CDR1 and CDR2 sequences are DFQATT and SNEGSKA (reference sequence). The CDR3 has 14 residues. CDR3 in DNA: TGCAGTGCTAGTGGCGGAGCCAACTACAATGAGCAGTTCTTC. It specifies CSASGGANYNEQFF.

The chain combines TRBV15 with TRBJ1-2; D perhaps matches TRBD1 (6 bases). The CDR3 runs to 15 residues. V was trimmed by 4 bases and J by 2 bases, leaving 14 bases between them. Germline V gene lookup returns CDR1 LNHNV and CDR2 YYDKDF (reference sequence). CDR3 loop: CATSTVPTGNYGYTF. CDR3 DNA: TGTGCCACCAGCACCGTACCGACAGGAAACTATGGCTACACCTTC.

The V call is TRBV9, the J call TRBJ1-2, with D hard to call. V lost 1 base and J 3 bases, leaving 7 bases between the germline ends. The CDR3 length is 13 residues. Germline CDR1 and CDR2: SGDLS and YYNGEE. The CDR3 is CASSVRVDYGYTF. The CDR3 DNA sequence: TGTGCCAGCAGCGTAAGGGTCGACTATGGCTACACCTTC.

Remarks on this clonotype: The junction shows a germline mismatch at one end, possibly a read error. The chain employs TRBV11-2 and TRBJ2-4; maybe TRBD2 (5 bases). This CDR3 spans 13 amino acids. Germline CDR1 reads SGHAT; CDR2 reads FQNNGV. CDR3 bases: TGTGCCAGCGGGGTTCTAGCCAAAAACAGTCAGTACTTC. Translation gives CASGVLAKNSQYF.

Only a few counts were recorded for this clonotype. The chain carries TRBV25-1 and TRBJ2-2; the D gene is possibly TRBD1 (8 bases). CDR1 is MGHDK, CDR2 SYGVNS, per germline. The ends were cut back, 4 bases at V and 6 bases at J, with 12 bases in the middle. The CDR3 runs to 14 residues. CDR3 sequence: CASSATGGAGELFF. The CDR3 coding sequence is TGTGCCAGCAGTGCAACAGGGGGGGCCGGGGAGCTGTTTTTT.

The chain has TRBV27 and TRBJ2-1; D could derive from TRBD1 or TRBD2 (6 bases each). In germline, CDR1 is MNHEY, CDR2 SMNVEV (reference sequence). Between the trimmed V and J ends, which lost 4 bases and 0 bases, there was a span of 16 bases. CDR3 size: 17 residues. CDR3 in DNA: TGTGCCAGCAGTTCTTCCTGGGGGGCGCTCTCCTACAATGAGCAGTTCTTC. It is translated as CASSSSWGALSYNEQFF.

This chain joins TRBV4-1 and TRBJ2-5; D ambiguous. Germline V gives CDR1 MGHRA, CDR2 YSYEKL. This CDR3 is 17 amino acids long. The V end lost 0 bases, the J end lost 5 bases, and 19 bases lay between the germline ends. CDR3 amino acids: CASSQDPLGRYLETQYF. In nucleotides, the CDR3 is TGCGCCAGCAGCCAAGATCCTCTTGGGCGCTACCTGGAGACCCAGTACTTC.

This clonotype occurred once. This sequence joins TRBV15 and TRBJ2-1, with D unclear. The V end was cut by 6 bases, the J end by 0 bases, with 18 bases between. Germline V CDR1 and CDR2: LNHNV, YYDKDF (reference sequence). The CDR3 contains 17 residues. CDR3 protein: CATRGSDDPFSYNEQFF. The CDR3 region has the DNA TGTGCCACCAGGGGTAGTGATGACCCGTTCTCCTACAATGAGCAGTTCTTC.

Details on this clonotype: At one boundary the junction diverges from the germline segment, which might be a read error. The chain links TRBV4-2 to TRBJ2-7; 11 bases match TRBD2. Germline CDR1 LGHNA, CDR2 YNFKEQ. This CDR3 is built from 17 residues. DNA of the CDR3: TGTGCCAGCAACCAAGATCCTAGCGGGGGGTTTTCCTACGAGCAGTACTTC. Its translation is CASNQDPSGGFSYEQYF.

The chain carries TRBV4-2 and TRBJ2-3; D gene ambiguous. The CDR3 sequence is 12 residues long. The germline gives CDR1 LGHNA, CDR2 YNFKEQ. Between the trimmed V and J ends, which lost 0 bases and 7 bases, there was a span of 5 bases. CDR3 bases: TGTGCCAGCAGCCAAGAAGCGAATACGCAGTATTTT. Translated, it gives CASSQEANTQYF.

This rearrangement joins TRBV20-1 to TRBJ1-2; 8 bases map to TRBD1. V dropped 1 base and J dropped 5; count of bases not matched to a gene: 3. Germline CDR1 DFQATT, CDR2 SNEGSKA (reference sequence). CDR3 length: 13 amino acids. The CDR3 protein is CSARGQGAYGYTF. CDR3 sequence (DNA): TGCAGTGCTAGAGGGCAGGGGGCTTATGGCTACACCTTC.

The V call is TRBV9, the J call TRBJ2-3; 8 bases are a match to TRBD2. Losses at the gene ends were 1 base for V and 2 bases for J; bases not matched to a gene: 6. Germline-derived CDR1 and CDR2 are SGDLS and YYNGEE. The CDR3 runs to 16 residues. The CDR3 loop reads CASSVLGRGATDTQYF. CDR3 DNA: TGTGCCAGCAGCGTATTGGGGCGGGGGGCCACAGATACGCAGTATTTT.

This rearrangement joins TRBV6-1 to TRBJ2-1; TRBD2 agrees at 11 bases. The CDR3 is 14 amino acids. Looked up from germline, CDR1 is MNHNS and CDR2 is SASEGT. The V gene end was trimmed by 8 bases and the J gene end by 6 bases; junction bases not matched to a gene: 6. The CDR3 nucleotides are TGTGCCAGCCAACTAGCGGGAGTAGGCAATGAGCAGTTCTTC. Amino acid sequence: CASQLAGVGNEQFF.

This clonotype showed up just a few times. The chain carries TRBV4-3 and TRBJ1-2; weak D call: TRBD1 (5 bases). V dropped 0 bases and J dropped 8 bases, with 16 bases sitting between them. Germline CDR1 LGHNA, CDR2 YSLEER. This CDR3 region has 15 residues. The CDR3 region is CASSQDNLGRRGYTF. The CDR3 coding sequence is TGCGCCAGCAGCCAAGATAATTTGGGACGACGGGGCTACACCTTC.

This CDR3 reads CASTLNGVDGYTF. In DNA form, the CDR3 reads TGTGCCAGCACTCTGAACGGGGTCGATGGCTACACCTTC. The rearrangement links TRBV6-5 to TRBJ1-2; no clear D. CDR1 and CDR2 (germline): MNHEY, SVGAGI. Trimming shortened V by 7 bases and J by 6 bases, and 15 bases separated the two germline ends. This CDR3 has 13 amino acids.

This sequence joins TRBV25-1 and TRBJ2-5; TRBD1 matches 11 bases. This CDR3 region has 16 residues. Germline CDR1 MGHDK, CDR2 SYGVNS. With 6 bases clipped from V and 5 bases from J, the junction kept 11 bases outside the gene matches. The CDR3 sequence: CASSPPGQGVRETQYF. The CDR3 DNA is TGTGCCAGCAGCCCCCCGGGACAGGGGGTCCGGGAGACCCAGTACTTC. The full variable domain, completed using reference TRBV25-1 and TRBJ2-5, is EADIYQTPRYLVIGTGKKITLECSQTMGHDKMYWYQQDPGMELHLIHYSYGVNSTEKGDLSSESTVSRIRTEHFPLTLESARPSHTSQYLCASSPPGQGVRETQYFGPGTRLLVL.

This clonotype was seen a single time. CDR3 nucleotide sequence: TGTGCCATCAAAAGGACAGGGCAGGACTATGGCTACACCTTC. The encoded protein is CAIKRTGQDYGYTF. V and J are TRBV10-3 and TRBJ1-2; 8 bases fit TRBD1. Germline loops: CDR1 ENHRY, CDR2 SYGVKD. V shed 7 bases, J shed 3 bases, and the junction held 7 bases outside the gene matches. This CDR3 spans 14 amino acids.

The chain joins TRBV6-5 to TRBJ1-6, with D unclear. Germline V gives CDR1 MNHEY, CDR2 SVGAGI. The CDR3 covers 13 residues. V shed 4 bases and J shed 11 bases, with 12 bases lying between them. The CDR3 loop reads CASSSRHSTPLHF. In DNA form, the CDR3 reads TGTGCCAGCAGTTCCCGACACTCTACACCCCTCCACTTT.

The chain uses TRBV7-2 and TRBJ2-3; perhaps TRBD1 as D (5 bases). V lost 6 bases and J lost 0, with 16 bases in between. CDR1 is SGHTA, CDR2 FQGNSA, per germline. The CDR3 sequence is 16 residues long. Written as DNA, the CDR3 is TGTGCCAGCAGACAGGAGCCTTTTGCTAGCACAGATACGCAGTATTTT. It specifies CASRQEPFASTDTQYF.

This clonotype was observed a handful of times. V usage is TRBV6-5 and J usage is TRBJ1-5; D remains ambiguous. The CDR3 contains 13 residues. Per germline, CDR1 MNHEY and CDR2 SVGAGI. Trimming left V 4 bases short and J 7 bases short, with 11 bases between. CDR3 DNA: TGTGCCAGCAGTTTACAGACGGGGCAGCCCCAGCATTTT. It encodes CASSLQTGQPQHF.

This clonotype was counted once. The rearrangement uses TRBV4-2 and TRBJ1-6; D ambiguous. Germline lookup yields CDR1 LGHNA and CDR2 YNFKEQ. V was trimmed by 4 bases and J by 9 bases, leaving 13 bases between them. The CDR3 is 14 amino acids. The CDR3 DNA is TGTGCCAGCAGCCCCCCGACGGTGGTTTCACCCCTCCACTTT. Protein product: CASSPPTVVSPLHF.

The chain employs TRBV7-9 and TRBJ2-4; D is uncertain. Matching the DNA end better, TRBJ2-7 makes the J call doubtful. CDR1 and CDR2 (germline): SEHNR, FQNEAQ (reference sequence). The CDR3 is 16 amino acids. As DNA, the CDR3 is TGTGCCAGCACCCAAACACTTGCCCAACGGTGGGACGAGCAGTACTTC. This encodes CASTQTLAQRWDEQYF.

The chain links TRBV27 to TRBJ2-1, with TRBD1 matching 7 bases. V dropped 7 bases and J dropped 4; count of bases not matched to a gene: 10. The CDR3 contains 15 residues. Germline V gives CDR1 MNHEY, CDR2 SMNVEV (reference sequence). CDR3 DNA sequence: TGTGCCAGCACCGAACAGGGGAGTGGGTACAATGAGCAGTTCTTC. Translation gives CASTEQGSGYNEQFF.

The chain uses TRBV6-1 and TRBJ1-1; D possibly corresponds to TRBD1 (5 bases). Trimming removed 7 bases at V and 5 bases at J, with 14 bases between. The CDR3 totals 13 residues. Germline CDR1 and CDR2: MNHNS and SASEGT. CDR3 amino acids: CASTRGTLTEAFF. The CDR3 DNA sequence: TGTGCCAGCACCAGAGGGACTCTTACTGAAGCTTTCTTT.

This clonotype has a handful of counts. The rearrangement links TRBV6-2 or TRBV6-3 to TRBJ1-2; no firm D call. CDR1 and CDR2 (germline): MNHEY, SVGEGT. Trimming took off 5 bases at V and 5 bases at J, with 12 bases between the two ends. The CDR3 runs to 13 residues. As DNA, the CDR3 is TGTGCCAGCAGTGACGGAGCCGATTATGGCTACACCTTC. This sequence encodes CASSDGADYGYTF.

This chain uses TRBV7-9 with TRBJ1-1, with 8 bases matching TRBD1. Germline CDR1 is SEHNR and CDR2 is FQNEAQ (reference sequence). With 5 bases clipped from V and 3 bases from J, the junction kept 11 bases outside the gene matches. The CDR3 length is 16 residues. CDR3 sequence: CASSRPGTGYDTEAFF. As DNA, the CDR3 is TGTGCCAGCAGCCGTCCCGGGACAGGTTATGACACTGAAGCTTTCTTT. The full variable domain, its missing parts supplied by reference TRBV7-9 and TRBJ1-1, is DTGVSQNPRHKITKRGQNVTFRCDPISEHNRLYWYRQTLGQGPEFLTYFQNEAQLEKSRLLSDRFSAERPKGSFSTLEIQRTEQGDSAMYLCASSRPGTGYDTEAFFGQGTRLTVV.

The chain recombines TRBV30 with TRBJ2-1, with no clear D. V lost 0 bases and J 4 bases, leaving 7 bases between the germline ends. Germline loops: CDR1 GTSNPN, CDR2 SVGIG (reference sequence). This CDR3 is 13 amino acids long. Here the CDR3 DNA reads TGTGCCTGGAGTGTAGGAGTATACAATGAGCAGTTCTTC. Residues: CAWSVGVYNEQFF. Combining the CDR3 with reference TRBV30 and TRBJ2-1 gives the whole variable domain SQTIHQWPATLVQPVGSPLSLECTVEGTSNPNLYWYRQAAGRGLQLLFYSVGIGQISSEVPQNLSASRPQDRQFILSSKKLLLSDSGFYLCAWSVGVYNEQFFGPGTRLTVL.

Turning to this clonotype: One end of the junction varies from germline; a read error may be responsible. The V gene is TRBV12-3 or TRBV12-4, the J gene TRBJ2-1, with 7 bases identical to TRBD2. The CDR3 spans 16 residues. CDR3: CASRNSAGRSSNEQFF. Here the CDR3 DNA reads TGTGCCAGCAGGAATTCAGCGGGGAGATCCTCCAATGAGCAGTTCTTC.